What follows is one T cell receptor beta chain and its context. Its target is not known. CDR3 length: 12 amino acids. V was trimmed by 6 bases and J by 2 bases, leaving 8 bases between them. Germline V gives CDR1 LNHDA, CDR2 SQIVND (reference sequence). Treatment meaning: oral pan-JAK inhibitor, 5-10 mg twice daily. Lesional scalp punch biopsies and peripheral blood came from alopecia areata patients. PBMCs were stained for CD3, CD4 and CD8, and CD4+ and CD8+ T cells were sorted. It was cDNA, reverse transcribed from extracted RNA, that served as the sequencing template. Sequencing was performed with immunoSEQ multiplex PCR; in TCRdb, only in-frame clones are kept and a portion is missing. The sample consists of 95,000 to 150,000 clones, more than 45% of them appearing once. The sample comes from a study of CD8+ T cells in alopecia areata. Whole-study context: Treated patients were given 5 to 10 mg oral tofacitinib twice daily.

Whole-study results and caveats: An increase in clonality over normal scalp was evident in lesional scalp, especially alopecia totalis/universalis.

The sequencing here drew on CD4+ T cells sorted from blood, taken at week 4, from a patient treated with tofacitinib. The TCR originated in a human donor with alopecia areata. The V gene is TRBV19, the J gene TRBJ2-7; no clear D. The CDR3 is CASRGKTYEQYF. The CDR3 coding sequence is TGTGCCAGTAGAGGCAAGACCTACGAGCAGTACTTC.